This T cell receptor beta chain was observed in a study of blood T cell repertoires in COVID-19. For the study at large: The study drew acute and convalescent COVID-19 samples from the United States, Italy and Spain. T cells, B-cell-depleted T cells, or PBMCs provided the cDNA or gDNA that served as material.

Per the original methods: Amplified reference gene primers provided the basis for estimating nucleated cell counts. The repertoire was sequenced with immunoSEQ multiplex PCR; TCRdb's copy has only in-frame clones and lacks some. V and J calls and clone size are those listed in that table; D and trimming were worked out from the DNA. The sample has 43,000 or so clones, over 80% seen once. The receptor comes from a man aged 55-75 years with active COVID-19. The sample was peripheral blood.

This CDR3 reads CASSPGTSGGSRGEQYF. CDR3 in DNA: TGCGCCAGCAGCCCCGGGACTAGCGGGGGCTCGAGGGGCGAGCAGTACTTC. The chain has TRBV4-3 and TRBJ2-7; 14 nucleotides line up with TRBD2. Germline V gives CDR1 LGHNA, CDR2 YSLEER. The CDR3 is 17 residues long. V lost 4 bases, J lost 6 bases, and 11 bases stayed unmatched.